The 14 T cell receptor beta chains given below trace back to one sample, sequenced in a study of blood T cell repertoires in COVID-19. Using immunoSEQ multiplex PCR, the repertoire was profiled, and TCRdb retains in-frame clones only, with some absent. Among roughly 400,000 clones listed, roughly nine tenths were seen once. The sample consisted of PBMCs or T cells enriched from blood (not recorded which). The receptor set was obtained from a woman aged 30 to 39 who had recovered from COVID-19.

V usage is TRBV28 and J usage is TRBJ2-6, with D perhaps TRBD1 (6 bases). Germline CDR1 and CDR2: MDHEN and SYDVKM. This CDR3 region has 17 residues. Trimming left V 8 bases short and J 0 bases short, with 17 bases between. CDR3 loop: CASWGRTADSGANVLTF. The DNA for the CDR3 is TGTGCCAGCTGGGGGCGGACAGCCGACTCTGGGGCCAACGTCCTGACTTTC.

This chain joins TRBV5-4 and TRBJ2-7; D not certain. Germline-derived CDR1 and CDR2 are SGHNT and YYREEE (reference sequence). The CDR3 contains 13 residues. The germline V and J ends were trimmed by 0 bases and 2 bases, with 6 bases remaining between them. The CDR3, as DNA: TGTGCCAGCAGCTTGGATGGCACCTACGAGCAGTACTTC. Protein product: CASSLDGTYEQYF. The full variable domain, with the rest looked up from reference TRBV5-4 and TRBJ2-7, is ETGVTQSPTHLIKTRGQQVTLRCSSQSGHNTVSWYQQALGQGPQFIFQYYREEENGRGNFPPRFSGLQFPNYSSELNVNALELDDSALYLCASSLDGTYEQYFGPGTRLTVT.

This chain uses TRBV3-1 (or the pseudogene TRBV3-2) with TRBJ2-5; 12 bases agree with TRBD2. CDR1 and CDR2 (germline): LGHDT, YNNKEL (reference sequence). This CDR3 region has 18 residues. J was trimmed by 4 bases and V by 3 bases; bases with no gene match: 12. The CDR3 sequence: CASSHSRRLAGGGETQYF. As DNA, the CDR3 is TGTGCCAGCAGCCACTCTCGGCGGCTAGCGGGAGGGGGAGAGACCCAGTACTTC.

Here the CDR3 DNA reads TGTGCCAGCAGTTTAGACGGACAGGGGGCAGGGTTGGGTACGCAGTATTTT. Translated, it gives CASSLDGQGAGLGTQYF. The chain links TRBV27 to TRBJ2-3; 11 bases fit TRBD1. V lost 2 bases, J lost 8 bases, and 12 bases stayed unmatched. The CDR3 covers 17 residues. Germline V gene data show CDR1 as MNHEY and CDR2 as SMNVEV (reference sequence).

This clone came up a few times. The chain uses TRBV12-5 and TRBJ1-2, with 7 bases that match TRBD1. Looked up from germline, CDR1 is LGHNT and CDR2 is FRNRAP. The length of the CDR3 is 15 residues. Trimming took 6 bases from V and 7 from J; bases not matched to a gene: 14. CDR3 DNA: TGTGCTAGTGGATCCCCCATAGGTAGGGGGCGTGGCTACACCTTC. It codes for CASGSPIGRGRGYTF.

The V and J genes are TRBV7-9 and TRBJ1-2, with 12 bases fitting TRBD1. Trimming removed 2 bases from V and 5 bases from J; junction bases left unmatched: 15. The CDR3 is 19 residues long. CDR1 SEHNR and CDR2 FQNEAQ come from the germline V gene (reference sequence). CDR3 in DNA: TGTGCCAGCAGCTTATGGGGACAGGGGGCGCCTAGACCTTTTTATGGCTACACCTTC. Translating gives CASSLWGQGAPRPFYGYTF.

CDR3 region: CASSYRPGRGANQPQHF. DNA for the CDR3: TGTGCCAGCAGTTACCGACCCGGACGGGGGGCGAATCAGCCCCAGCATTTT. The V gene is TRBV6-2 or TRBV6-3, the J gene TRBJ1-5; possibly TRBD1 for D (6 bases). Trimming left V 2 bases short and J 4 bases short, with 18 bases between. This CDR3 region has 17 residues. Germline V gene data show CDR1 as MNHEY and CDR2 as SVGEGT.

CDR3 region: CASSLRDFYNEQFF. CDR3 nucleotide sequence: TGTGCCAGCAGCCTCCGGGACTTCTACAATGAGCAGTTCTTC. The chain has TRBV7-2 and TRBJ2-1; D may be TRBD2 (6 bases). Between the trimmed V and J ends, which lost 5 bases and 3 bases, there was a span of 11 bases. Germline CDR1 SGHTA, CDR2 FQGNSA. This CDR3 has 14 residues.

The V gene is TRBV7-9, the J gene TRBJ1-2; D not resolved. Trimming removed 9 bases at V and 3 bases at J, with 11 bases between. CDR3 length equals 12 residues. Germline V lookup: CDR1 SEHNR, CDR2 FQNEAQ (reference sequence). CDR3 sequence reads: CASQDNDYGYTF. In nucleotides, the CDR3 is TGTGCCAGTCAAGACAACGACTATGGCTACACCTTC. The full variable domain, its missing parts supplied by reference TRBV7-9 and TRBJ1-2, is DTGVSQNPRHKITKRGQNVTFRCDPISEHNRLYWYRQTLGQGPEFLTYFQNEAQLEKSRLLSDRFSAERPKGSFSTLEIQRTEQGDSAMYLCASQDNDYGYTFGSGTRLTVV.

This rearrangement joins TRBV9 to TRBJ2-5, with D unclear. Germline CDR1 reads SGDLS; CDR2 reads YYNGEE. The V and J ends lost 4 bases and 1 base respectively, with 14 bases between them. The CDR3 contains 15 residues. The CDR3 loop is CASSTSLTGQETQYF. For the CDR3, the DNA is TGTGCCAGCAGCACCTCGCTCACGGGCCAAGAGACCCAGTACTTC.

This chain links TRBV29-1 with TRBJ1-1; D is ambiguous. The V end was cut by 0 bases, the J end by 1 base, with 9 bases between. Germline values: CDR1 SQVTM, CDR2 ANQGSEA. The CDR3 sequence is 14 residues long. The CDR3 sequence: CSVEELGKNTEAFF. DNA of the CDR3: TGCAGCGTTGAAGAACTGGGCAAGAACACTGAAGCTTTCTTT.

The rearrangement uses TRBV16 and TRBJ2-3; D remains ambiguous. CDR3 length equals 14 residues. V lost 7 bases and J 1 base, leaving 12 bases between the germline ends. Germline CDR1 is KGHSY and CDR2 is FQNENV. Written as DNA, the CDR3 is TGTGCCAGCACCTTATATAGTGGCACAGATACGCAGTATTTT. This encodes CASTLYSGTDTQYF.

This clone was counted between two and nine times. J is TRBJ1-3 and V is TRBV7-9; 9 bases match TRBD1. Germline CDR1 is SEHNR and CDR2 is FQNEAQ (reference sequence). CDR3 length equals 15 residues. The V gene end was trimmed by 4 bases and the J gene end by 3 bases; junction bases not matched to a gene: 4. The CDR3 DNA reads as TGTGCCAGCAGCTGGGGACAGGGAGATGGAAACACCATATATTTT. Translation gives CASSWGQGDGNTIYF.

The genes are TRBV5-6 and TRBJ1-5; D is uncertain. This CDR3 is built from 15 residues. V was shortened by 3 bases and J by 11 bases, with 21 bases between the two germline ends. Germline-derived CDR1 and CDR2 are SGHDT and YYEEEE. CDR3 nucleotide sequence: TGTGCCAGCAGCTCGTCGGACGGGGTTTTCTTAGCCCAGCATTTT. Translated: CASSSSDGVFLAQHF.